This T cell receptor (beta chain) came from a study of Ad26.COV2.S vaccination and SARS-CoV-2 variants. The treatment: 15 to 20 received Ad26.COV2.S at low or high dose, single or two shots; about 5 received placebo; per-sample allocation not given. Vaccine and placebo recipients were sampled on day 63 after the first injection. Only in-frame clones appear in the TCRdb table, and some are missing; sequencing was by immunoSEQ multiplex PCR. The profile shows about 350,000 clones, around 83% of them singletons. The germline gives CDR1 MNHNS, CDR2 SASEGT. The CDR3 spans 11 residues. Trimming took off 1 base at V and 13 bases at J, with 7 bases between the two ends.

The sequence was collected from a person aged 18-65 years who received the Ad26.COV2.S COVID-19 vaccine or a placebo. The material sequenced was peripheral blood, taken in a trial of Ad26.COV2.S vaccine versus placebo. The chain links TRBV6-1 to TRBJ1-4; D is unresolved. The DNA for the CDR3 is TGTGCCAGCAGTGAAGGTCCCATACTGTTTTTT. It encodes CASSEGPILFF.